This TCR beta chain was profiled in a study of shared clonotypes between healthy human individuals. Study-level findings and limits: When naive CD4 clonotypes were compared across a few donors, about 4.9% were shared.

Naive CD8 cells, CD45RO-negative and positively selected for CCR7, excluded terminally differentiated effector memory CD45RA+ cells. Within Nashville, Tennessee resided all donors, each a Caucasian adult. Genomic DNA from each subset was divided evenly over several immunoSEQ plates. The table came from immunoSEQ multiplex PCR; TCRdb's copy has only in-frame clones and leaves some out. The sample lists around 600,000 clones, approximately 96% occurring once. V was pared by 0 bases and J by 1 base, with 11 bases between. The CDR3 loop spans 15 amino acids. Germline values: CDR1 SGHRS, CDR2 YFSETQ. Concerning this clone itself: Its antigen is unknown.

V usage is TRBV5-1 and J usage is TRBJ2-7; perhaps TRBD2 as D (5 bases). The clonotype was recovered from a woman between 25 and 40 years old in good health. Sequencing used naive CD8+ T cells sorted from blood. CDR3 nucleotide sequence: TGCGCCAGCAGCTTGGGAAGAGGGCTGTCCTACGAGCAGTACTTC. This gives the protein CASSLGRGLSYEQYF.